These 26 T cell receptor beta chains originate from one sample sequenced in a study of graft-versus-host responses after intestinal transplantation. Processed graft tissue released its intraepithelial and lamina propria lymphocytes. TCRdb's copy holds only in-frame clones and misses some; the assay was immunoSEQ multiplex PCR. The data show about 15,000 clones, roughly 60% seen once. Sequences were derived from ileum tissue, sampled 524 days after transplant. These receptors were taken from a human patient who received an intestinal transplant, so some T cells may come from the graft donor.

The chain couples TRBV29-1 to TRBJ1-1; D gene ambiguous. The CDR3 length is 11 residues. Trimming stripped 2 bases from V and 3 bases from J, with 4 bases between. Germline lookup yields CDR1 SQVTM and CDR2 ANQGSEA. The CDR3 loop is CSVEQDTEAFF. The CDR3 nucleotides read TGCAGCGTTGAACAGGACACTGAAGCTTTCTTT.

This chain connects TRBV9 to TRBJ1-6; TRBD1 is a possible D gene (5 bases). CDR3 length: 15 amino acids. CDR1 SGDLS and CDR2 YYNGEE come from the germline V gene. Trimming took off 3 bases at V and 7 bases at J, with 14 bases between the two ends. CDR3: CASSAPGQANSPLHF. The DNA for the CDR3 is TGTGCCAGCAGCGCCCCTGGACAAGCAAATTCACCCCTCCACTTT.

J is TRBJ2-3 and V is TRBV5-1; 14 bases map to TRBD2. Unmatched junction bases numbered 8, after V lost 3 bases and J lost 2 bases. Germline CDR1 SGHRS, CDR2 YFSETQ. This CDR3 is built from 18 residues. CDR3 loop: CASSSGTSGRYLTDTQYF. For the CDR3, the DNA is TGCGCCAGCAGCTCGGGGACTAGCGGGAGATATCTCACAGATACGCAGTATTTT.

As for this clone: The junction does not match germline at one end; this may be a read error. This chain joins TRBV4-1 and TRBJ2-7, with 8 bases matching TRBD1. The CDR3 totals 15 residues. Germline lookup yields CDR1 MGHRA and CDR2 YSYEKL. CDR3 residues: CASSQVTGTGPPQHF. DNA of the CDR3: TGCGCCAGCAGCCAAGTTACCGGGACAGGACCCCCCCAGCACTTC.

This clone was detected only a few times. CDR3: CASRPGTPYNEQFF. The CDR3 nucleotides are TGCGCCAGCAGACCGGGGACACCCTACAATGAGCAGTTCTTC. The chain joins TRBV10-2 to TRBJ2-1; D perhaps matches TRBD1 (6 bases). V lost 6 bases to trimming and J lost 2 bases, with 11 bases between them. The CDR3 has 14 residues. The germline V gene has CDR1 WSHSY and CDR2 SAAADI.

This clone was observed a few times. V gene TRBV5-6 combines with J gene TRBJ2-3, with 12 bases that match TRBD2. This CDR3 contains 15 residues. Germline values: CDR1 SGHDT, CDR2 YYEEEE. V was clipped by 6 bases and J by 1 base; unmatched bases: 3. CDR3 in amino acids: CASTRTSGGTDTQYF. For the CDR3, the DNA is TGTGCCAGCACCAGGACTAGCGGGGGCACAGATACGCAGTATTTT.

In this sample, this clone turned up once. The CDR3 sequence: CASIRFGVAGTEAFF. The CDR3, as DNA: TGTGCCAGCATCCGGTTCGGGGTGGCCGGGACTGAAGCTTTCTTT. The chain has TRBV5-6 and TRBJ1-1; D gene uncertain. Per the germline V gene, CDR1 is SGHDT and CDR2 is YYEEEE. The CDR3 length is 15 residues. V was trimmed by 6 bases and J by 5 bases, leaving 20 bases between them.

The chain uses TRBV7-2 and TRBJ1-4, with D possibly being TRBD1 (5 bases). CDR1 and CDR2 from the germline V gene are SGHTA and FQGNSA. Trimming stripped 0 bases from V and 3 bases from J, with 8 bases between. The CDR3 length is 15 residues. CDR3 amino acids: CASSLAGGSNEKLFF. CDR3 DNA sequence: TGTGCCAGCAGCTTAGCCGGGGGATCTAATGAAAAACTGTTTTTT.

This clone is a singleton in its sample. The rearrangement joins TRBV30 to TRBJ2-1; 9 bases are shared with TRBD1. CDR3 length: 13 amino acids. V lost 3 bases and J lost 8; bases outside the gene matches: 5. Germline assignment: CDR1 GTSNPN and CDR2 SVGIG (reference sequence). The CDR3 is CAWRSTGGHEQFF. The CDR3 bases are TGTGCCTGGAGATCTACAGGGGGCCATGAGCAGTTCTTC.

By share, this clone counts as medium-sized (0.01 to 0.1%). CDR3 in DNA: TGTGCCATCAGGGACAATGATGCAGATACGCAGTATTTT. Its translation: CAIRDNDADTQYF. The chain recombines TRBV10-3 with TRBJ2-3; D possibly corresponds to TRBD1 (5 bases). The CDR3 covers 13 residues. Germline lookup yields CDR1 ENHRY and CDR2 SYGVKD. Trimming took 6 bases from V and 4 from J, leaving 11 bases between them.

V and J are TRBV7-2 and TRBJ2-7; 9 bases fit TRBD2. CDR1 and CDR2 (germline): SGHTA, FQGNSA. Trimming at V came to 5 bases and at J to 5 bases, leaving 13 bases not matched to a gene. The CDR3 runs 16 residues. This CDR3 is CASSPVVGGLAHEQYF. CDR3 coding DNA: TGTGCCAGCAGCCCAGTAGTGGGGGGACTAGCCCACGAGCAGTACTTC.

DNA of the CDR3: TGTGCCAGCAGCGTATTAGCCGGGGAGCTGTTTTTT. Translated: CASSVLAGELFF. This chain connects TRBV9 to TRBJ2-2; D is ambiguous. The V end lost 1 base, the J end lost 6 bases, and 4 bases lay between the germline ends. CDR1 and CDR2 from the germline V gene are SGDLS and YYNGEE. The CDR3 is made up of 12 amino acids.

The chain links TRBV6-6 to TRBJ2-7; 11 nucleotides align to TRBD2. Germline-derived CDR1 and CDR2 are MNHNY and SVGAGI (reference sequence). This CDR3 comprises 15 residues. V shed 0 bases and J 2 bases; nucleotides not matched to a gene: 0. The DNA of the CDR3 is TGTGCCAGCAGTTACTCGACTAGCGGGGCCTACGAGCAGTACTTC. Encoded protein: CASSYSTSGAYEQYF.

The CDR3 region has the DNA TGCGCCAGCAGCTTGGGACAGGGGCTCTACGAGCAGTACTTC. Its translation: CASSLGQGLYEQYF. The chain carries TRBV5-1 and TRBJ2-7, with 8 bases that match TRBD1. Germline V gives CDR1 SGHRS, CDR2 YFSETQ. The CDR3 is 14 amino acids. V was pared by 0 bases and J by 3 bases, with 2 bases of the junction left unmatched.

V and J are TRBV5-6 and TRBJ2-7, with 10 bases identical to TRBD1. V was clipped by 9 bases and J by 1 base; unmatched bases: 4. Germline CDR1 reads SGHDT; CDR2 reads YYEEEE. CDR3 length equals 13 residues. The CDR3 DNA follows: TGTGCCACGGGACAGGGGATTTCCTACGAGCAGTACTTC. Its protein is CATGQGISYEQYF.

V and J are TRBV19 and TRBJ2-7; D unresolved. Germline values: CDR1 LNHDA, CDR2 SQIVND (reference sequence). The CDR3 totals 15 residues. V lost 4 bases, J lost 0 bases, and 13 bases lay in between. CDR3 in DNA: TGTGCCAGTAGTACCGGGTGGCTCCGCTCCTACGAGCAGTACTTC. As protein: CASSTGWLRSYEQYF.

The chain is built from TRBV2 and TRBJ2-1; 7 bases align to TRBD1. The germline V gene has CDR1 SNHLY and CDR2 FYNNEI. V lost 2 bases and J lost 4; bases outside the gene matches: 8. The CDR3 spans 16 residues. CDR3 coding DNA: TGTGCCAGCAGTGAAAGGGGGACAGATAGTTACAATGAGCAGTTCTTC. This encodes CASSERGTDSYNEQFF.

This chain uses TRBV18 with TRBJ1-2; D is undetermined. The CDR3 contains 13 residues. Germline CDR1 and CDR2: KGHSH and LQKENI. V was shortened by 5 bases and J by 7 bases, with 14 bases between the two germline ends. The CDR3 DNA reads TGTGCCAGCTCATCATTTGACTTGTTTGGCTACACCTTC. It is translated as CASSSFDLFGYTF.

This clone appeared a single time. The V gene is TRBV15, the J gene TRBJ2-7; tentatively, D is TRBD1 (7 bases). CDR3 length: 14 residues. The V and J ends lost 4 bases and 2 bases respectively, with 12 bases between them. Germline assignment: CDR1 LNHNV and CDR2 YYDKDF (reference sequence). The CDR3 DNA reads TGTGCCACCAGCATTGGAGGGGGCCCCTACGAGCAGTACTTC. Translation: CATSIGGGPYEQYF.

The chain joins TRBV11-2 to TRBJ1-3; tentatively, D is TRBD1 (6 bases). The CDR3 runs to 15 residues. Deletions cut 4 bases from V and 4 bases from J, with 14 bases between. Germline V CDR1 and CDR2: SGHAT, FQNNGV. This chain's CDR3 is CASSSQTGWGNTIYF. The CDR3 DNA follows: TGTGCCAGCAGCTCCCAGACAGGTTGGGGAAACACCATATATTTT.

This rearrangement joins TRBV25-1 to TRBJ2-7; 8 nucleotides match TRBD1. CDR3 size: 18 residues. Germline loops: CDR1 MGHDK, CDR2 SYGVNS. Unmatched junction bases numbered 14, after V lost 4 bases and J lost 0 bases. The CDR3 here is CASSAPQPDRGVSYEQYF. The DNA of the CDR3 is TGTGCCAGCAGTGCCCCTCAGCCCGACAGGGGCGTCTCCTACGAGCAGTACTTC.

The chain couples TRBV5-6 to TRBJ2-1; TRBD2 matches at 8 bases. Germline V gene data show CDR1 as SGHDT and CDR2 as YYEEEE. This CDR3 region has 16 residues. The junction had 9 bases not matched to a gene; V was cut back by 6 bases and J by 1 base. Here the CDR3 reads CASTVSAGGSYNEQFF. CDR3 bases: TGTGCCAGCACCGTGAGCGCGGGGGGATCCTACAATGAGCAGTTCTTC.

This clone has a handful of counts. The rearrangement uses TRBV7-6 and TRBJ2-1, with D tentatively TRBD1 (6 bases). Germline V gene sequence: CDR1 SGHVS, CDR2 FNYEAQ. V was pared by 2 bases and J by 9 bases, with 17 bases between. The CDR3 covers 15 residues. The CDR3 DNA reads TGTGCCAGCAGCTTATCCGGGAACAGGGCTGGTGAGCAGTTCTTC. Translation gives CASSLSGNRAGEQFF.

This chain connects TRBV5-4 to TRBJ1-3, with unresolved D. V was trimmed by 0 bases and J by 0 bases, leaving 7 bases between them. CDR3 size: 15 residues. Germline CDR1 and CDR2: SGHNT and YYREEE (reference sequence). The DNA for the CDR3 is TGTGCCAGCAGCTTGGACGGTCTCTCTGGAAACACCATATATTTT. This codes for CASSLDGLSGNTIYF.

The chain has TRBV4-1 and TRBJ1-2, with 10 bases aligning to TRBD1. The CDR3 runs 18 residues. Unmatched junction bases numbered 15, after V lost 4 bases and J lost 4 bases. CDR1 MGHRA and CDR2 YSYEKL come from the germline V gene. For the CDR3, the DNA is TGCGCCAGCAGCCCTGAACCGGGACAGGGGATATCCTTCTATGGCTACACCTTC. Protein: CASSPEPGQGISFYGYTF.

This clone came up a few times. The chain combines TRBV16 with TRBJ2-3; 10 positions match TRBD1. The ends lost 2 bases at V and 4 bases at J; junction bases unmatched: 6. The CDR3 covers 16 residues. From germline, CDR1 is KGHSY and CDR2 FQNENV. In DNA, the CDR3 is TGTGCCAGCAGCCAAGAGACAGGGGGCCCGTCAGATACGCAGTATTTT. Its translation is CASSQETGGPSDTQYF.